This T cell receptor beta chain emerged from a study of blood T cell repertoires in COVID-19. Germline-derived CDR1 and CDR2 are SGHTA and FQGNSA. The length of the CDR3 is 15 residues. Trimming took off 0 bases at V and 1 base at J, with 9 bases between the two ends. As originally analysed: Scientists estimated how many nucleated cells there were by amplifying reference gene primers. The data were produced by immunoSEQ multiplex PCR, yet TCRdb's version contains in-frame clones alone and is incomplete. Clone size and V and J calls were adopted from that table, with D and trimming inferred from the DNA. The sample contains under 70,000 clones, around 90% of which appear only once.

Sequenced material: peripheral blood. The clonotype comes from a woman aged 55-75 years with COVID-19, enrolled during active disease. The chain recombines TRBV7-2 with TRBJ1-2; D is ambiguous. The CDR3 region is CASSLAGGSNYGYTF. The CDR3, as DNA: TGTGCCAGCAGCTTAGCCGGAGGGAGTAACTATGGCTACACCTTC.